These 31 T cell receptor beta chains were sequenced from one sample in a study of cytomegalovirus exposure and HLA in healthy donors. The PCR ran on 60 Vbeta and 13 Jbeta primers. TCRdb's table, derived via immunoSEQ multiplex PCR, lists solely in-frame clones and lacks some. The data contain under 200,000 clones, more than 75% of them singletons. The sequenced sample was PBMCs. The receptors derive from a woman aged 25-40 years in good health and CMV-seropositive.

Remarks on this clone: The sample carries other DNA sequences with the same CDR3. V usage is TRBV5-1 and J usage is TRBJ1-1; a weak D match, TRBD1 (5 bases). This CDR3 has 13 residues. From germline, CDR1 is SGHRS and CDR2 YFSETQ. Trimming took off 3 bases at V and 4 bases at J, with 10 bases between the two ends. As DNA, the CDR3 is TGCGCCAGCAGCTCGCAGGGTGGCACTGAAGCTTTCTTT. Its protein is CASSSQGGTEAFF.

The J gene is TRBJ2-7, the V gene TRBV7-2, with TRBD2 identical over 8 bases. The CDR3 is 17 amino acids. Germline V gene sequence: CDR1 SGHTA, CDR2 FQGNSA. Trimming at V came to 1 base and at J to 4 bases, leaving 12 bases not matched to a gene. The CDR3 region has the DNA TGTGCCAGCAGCTTAGTTAGTTTCCGGGAGGGCGTGTACGAGCAGTACTTC. This gives the protein CASSLVSFREGVYEQYF.

At least ten counts were recorded for this clone. This chain joins TRBV7-9 and TRBJ1-1, with D possibly TRBD1 on 5 matching bases. The germline V gene encodes CDR1 SEHNR and CDR2 FQNEAQ (reference sequence). The CDR3 covers 14 residues. Trimming took off 7 bases at V and 5 bases at J, with 17 bases between the two ends. CDR3 in amino acids: CASTLSGGGTEAFF. In DNA, the CDR3 is TGTGCCAGCACCCTATCCGGGGGAGGTACTGAAGCTTTCTTT.

The chain employs TRBV6-5 and TRBJ1-1; the D gene is possibly TRBD1 (6 bases). Germline CDR1 and CDR2: MNHEY and SVGAGI. The CDR3 is 16 amino acids. Trimming stripped 2 bases from V and 3 bases from J, with 16 bases between. The CDR3 sequence: CASSYSGGHGDTEAFF. The CDR3 DNA is TGTGCCAGCAGTTACAGCGGGGGGCATGGGGACACTGAAGCTTTCTTT.

This chain uses TRBV5-1 with TRBJ1-1; D is unclear. The V end was cut by 1 base, the J end by 0 bases, with 7 bases between. Germline CDR1 and CDR2: SGHRS and YFSETQ. The CDR3 contains 14 residues. CDR3 amino acids: CASSLTELNTEAFF. In nucleotides, the CDR3 is TGCGCCAGCAGCTTGACAGAGCTGAACACTGAAGCTTTCTTT.

This clone was seen a handful of times. This chain uses TRBV18 with TRBJ2-7; D possibly corresponds to TRBD1 (5 bases). Germline V lookup: CDR1 KGHSH, CDR2 LQKENI. The CDR3 length is 13 residues. V was trimmed by 3 bases and J by 7 bases, leaving 13 bases between them. The CDR3 loop reads CASSPGQGMEQYF. The CDR3, as DNA: TGTGCCAGCTCACCCGGACAAGGGATGGAGCAGTACTTC.

This clone has a handful of counts. The V call is TRBV7-3, the J call TRBJ2-2, with D perhaps TRBD2 (6 bases). The V end lost 4 bases, the J end lost 6 bases, and 9 bases lay between the germline ends. This CDR3 spans 13 amino acids. Germline lookup yields CDR1 SGHTA and CDR2 FQGTGA. The DNA of the CDR3 is TGTGCCAGCAGCTCCCCGGGGGCCGGGGAGCTGTTTTTT. Translating it yields CASSSPGAGELFF.

This clone was seen only once. The chain recombines TRBV5-8 with TRBJ1-4; no firm D call. This CDR3 has 15 residues. Germline CDR1 reads SGHTS; CDR2 reads YDEGEE. Trimming cost V 2 bases and J 0 bases, with 8 bases left between them. CDR3 nucleotide sequence: TGTGCCAGCAGCTTCGGGAGGACAACTAATGAAAAACTGTTTTTT. Translation gives CASSFGRTTNEKLFF.

This rearrangement joins TRBV6-5 to TRBJ1-6; D unclear. V lost 6 bases to trimming and J lost 10 bases, with 16 bases between them. The CDR3 is 14 residues long. Germline-derived CDR1 and CDR2 are MNHEY and SVGAGI. CDR3 coding DNA: TGTGCCAGCAGAACCCCGGGGAATTACTCACCCCTCCACTTT. It codes for CASRTPGNYSPLHF.

This chain connects TRBV5-6 to TRBJ2-5; D ambiguous. Germline lookup yields CDR1 SGHDT and CDR2 YYEEEE. There are 12 residues in the CDR3. Deletions cut 0 bases from V and 4 bases from J, with 4 bases between. The CDR3 region is CASSLGRETQYF. Here the CDR3 DNA reads TGTGCCAGCAGCTTGGGTAGAGAGACCCAGTACTTC. Full variable domain (missing parts from reference TRBV5-6 and TRBJ2-5): DAGVTQSPTHLIKTRGQQVTLRCSPKSGHDTVSWYQQALGQGPQFIFQYYEEEERQRGNFPDRFSGHQFPNYSSELNVNALLLGDSALYLCASSLGRETQYFGPGTRLLVL.

As concerns this clone: Sequence at one end of the junction differs from germline and may be a read error. The CDR3 loop is CSSSTRDSYTYEQYF. CDR3 coding DNA: TGTTCCAGCAGCACTAGGGACAGCTATACCTACGAGCAGTACTTC. J is TRBJ2-7 and V is TRBV7-9, with TRBD1 matching 7 bases. Per the germline V gene, CDR1 is SEHNR and CDR2 is FQNEAQ (reference sequence). The CDR3 is 15 amino acids.

The rearrangement joins TRBV5-1 to TRBJ1-3; D unclear. The V gene's germline CDR1 is SGHRS and CDR2 YFSETQ. Trimming removed 0 bases from V and 4 bases from J, with 14 bases in between. This CDR3 has 16 residues. In DNA form, the CDR3 reads TGCGCCAGCAGCTTGGCCGGAGCCGACCGGGGAAACACCATATATTTT. Translation: CASSLAGADRGNTIYF.

V usage is TRBV28 and J usage is TRBJ1-5; D gene uncertain. V was shortened by 1 base and J by 7 bases, with 14 bases between the two germline ends. CDR1 MDHEN and CDR2 SYDVKM come from the germline V gene. This CDR3 region has 15 residues. CDR3 sequence reads: CASSLFMRRVQPQHF. The CDR3 DNA sequence: TGTGCCAGCAGTTTATTTATGCGGCGTGTCCAGCCCCAGCATTTT. Using reference TRBV28 and TRBJ1-5 for the parts outside the CDR3, the full variable domain is DVKVTQSSRYLVKRTGEKVFLECVQDMDHENMFWYRQDPGLGLRLIYFSYDVKMKEKGDIPEGYSVSREKKERFSLILESASTNQTSMYLCASSLFMRRVQPQHFGDGTRLSIL.

The chain combines TRBV6-4 with TRBJ2-6; 8 bases agree with TRBD1. This CDR3 region has 15 residues. CDR1 MRHNA and CDR2 SNTAGT come from the germline V gene. The J segment lost 2 bases and the V segment lost 6 bases, leaving 3 bases of the junction unmatched. CDR3 DNA: TGTGCCAGCAGCCCGGACAGGGCTGGGGCCAACGTCCTGACTTTC. This gives the protein CASSPDRAGANVLTF.

V usage is TRBV5-1 and J usage is TRBJ2-7; weak D call: TRBD2 (6 bases). The CDR3 runs to 14 residues. CDR1 and CDR2 (germline): SGHRS, YFSETQ. V was trimmed by 0 bases and J by 1 base, leaving 8 bases between them. The CDR3 DNA reads TGCGCCAGCAGCTTGGGGAGGGGTTCCTACGAGCAGTACTTC. It specifies CASSLGRGSYEQYF.

This clone came up a few times. V gene TRBV27 combines with J gene TRBJ2-1; D is ambiguous. V lost 6 bases, J lost 5 bases, and 8 bases lay in between. The CDR3 runs to 12 residues. Germline CDR1 and CDR2: MNHEY and SMNVEV (reference sequence). The CDR3 loop is CASRVADNEQFF. The CDR3 coding sequence is TGTGCCAGCAGGGTTGCGGACAATGAGCAGTTCTTC.

The rearrangement uses TRBV7-3 and TRBJ2-1; 9 bases align to TRBD1. Germline values: CDR1 SGHTA, CDR2 FQGTGA. The length of the CDR3 is 17 residues. The J segment lost 4 bases and the V segment lost 5 bases, leaving 12 bases of the junction unmatched. CDR3 in DNA: TGTGCCAGCAGCCCGACAATGCGACAGGGGGGGTACAATGAGCAGTTCTTC. It translates to CASSPTMRQGGYNEQFF.

Here the CDR3 DNA reads TGTGCCAGCACCGTGAGGGGGACTGAAGCTTTCTTT. This encodes CASTVRGTEAFF. This rearrangement joins TRBV5-6 to TRBJ1-1; D perhaps matches TRBD1 (6 bases). CDR1 and CDR2 (germline): SGHDT, YYEEEE. Trimming cost V 6 bases and J 5 bases, with 11 bases left between them. The CDR3 has 12 amino acids.

The chain uses TRBV28 and TRBJ1-2, with D possibly TRBD1 on 6 matching bases. The CDR3 extends over 15 amino acids. V lost 5 bases, J lost 4 bases, and 17 bases lay in between. The germline gives CDR1 MDHEN, CDR2 SYDVKM. In DNA form, the CDR3 reads TGTGCCAGCAGTCCACGGACAGTAAACCTCTATGGCTACACCTTC. Translation gives CASSPRTVNLYGYTF.

The chain has TRBV28 and TRBJ1-1; D gene unclear. The germline V and J ends were trimmed by 3 bases and 2 bases, with 7 bases remaining between them. The CDR3 contains 13 residues. Germline V gene lookup returns CDR1 MDHEN and CDR2 SYDVKM. The CDR3 here is CASSFTGNTEAFF. In DNA form, the CDR3 reads TGTGCCAGCAGTTTTACCGGTAACACTGAAGCTTTCTTT.

The chain joins TRBV18 to TRBJ1-2; D ambiguous. Trimming removed 3 bases from V and 4 bases from J, with 15 bases in between. This CDR3 has 15 amino acids. Germline CDR1 reads KGHSH; CDR2 reads LQKENI. CDR3 DNA sequence: TGTGCCAGCTCACCGCAGTACCAAGTCCTCTATGGCTACACCTTC. It specifies CASSPQYQVLYGYTF.

The chain carries TRBV28 and TRBJ2-3; 10 bases are shared with TRBD2. This CDR3 region has 15 residues. V dropped 5 bases and J dropped 5; count of bases not matched to a gene: 7. Germline-derived CDR1 and CDR2 are MDHEN and SYDVKM. CDR3 sequence: CASSRSRLAGDTQYF. The CDR3 bases are TGTGCCAGCAGTCGATCGAGACTAGCGGGAGATACGCAGTATTTT.

The V gene is TRBV9, the J gene TRBJ1-1, with D perhaps TRBD1 (6 bases). Germline V gene lookup returns CDR1 SGDLS and CDR2 YYNGEE. Trimming shortened V by 4 bases and J by 0 bases, and 16 bases separated the two germline ends. This CDR3 is 16 amino acids long. The CDR3 sequence: CASSPRTEKVNTEAFF. The CDR3 region has the DNA TGTGCCAGCAGCCCCCGGACAGAGAAGGTGAACACTGAAGCTTTCTTT. The full variable domain, its missing parts supplied by reference TRBV9 and TRBJ1-1, is DSGVTQTPKHLITATGQRVTLRCSPRSGDLSVYWYQQSLDQGLQFLIQYYNGEERAKGNILERFSAQQFPDLHSELNLSSLELGDSALYFCASSPRTEKVNTEAFFGQGTRLTVV.

This chain joins TRBV7-9 and TRBJ2-3, with D possibly being TRBD1 (6 bases). Trimming took off 5 bases at V and 4 bases at J, with 13 bases between the two ends. CDR1 is SEHNR, CDR2 FQNEAQ, per germline (reference sequence). The CDR3 length is 14 residues. CDR3 in DNA: TGTGCCAGCAGCCCCCCATCAGGGGCAGATACGCAGTATTTT. Residues: CASSPPSGADTQYF.

The chain recombines TRBV2 with TRBJ2-5; 9 bases align to TRBD2. Unmatched junction bases numbered 8, after V lost 2 bases and J lost 4 bases. The CDR3 is 16 residues long. Germline V gene sequence: CDR1 SNHLY, CDR2 FYNNEI. Written as DNA, the CDR3 is TGTGCCAGCAGTGAAAACTCGCGGGGGGGAGGAGAGACCCAGTACTTC. Residues: CASSENSRGGGETQYF. Based on the CDR3 plus reference TRBV2 and TRBJ2-5, the full variable domain is EPEVTQTPSHQVTQMGQEVILRCVPISNHLYFYWYRQILGQKVEFLVSFYNNEISEKSEIFDDQFSVERPDGSNFTLKIRSTKLEDSAMYFCASSENSRGGGETQYFGPGTRLLVL.

This chain joins TRBV29-1 and TRBJ1-3; D gene unclear. Trimming left V 7 bases short and J 7 bases short, with 14 bases between. In germline, CDR1 is SQVTM, CDR2 ANQGSEA. This CDR3 comprises 12 residues. CDR3 in amino acids: CSAFAATNTIYF. CDR3 DNA: TGCAGCGCATTCGCGGCGACCAACACCATATATTTT.

The chain employs TRBV30 and TRBJ2-3; possibly TRBD1 for D (5 bases). Trimming removed 8 bases from V and 6 bases from J, with 15 bases in between. The CDR3 covers 12 residues. Per germline, CDR1 GTSNPN and CDR2 SVGIG (reference sequence). CDR3 sequence: CALDRGTDTQYF. The CDR3 DNA sequence: TGTGCCCTTGATAGGGGTACGGATACGCAGTATTTT.

The chain couples TRBV27 to TRBJ1-2; tentative D call: TRBD1 (6 bases). The V and J ends lost 5 bases and 8 bases respectively, with 18 bases between them. Germline V CDR1 and CDR2: MNHEY, SMNVEV (reference sequence). The CDR3 contains 14 residues. For the CDR3, the DNA is TGTGCCAGCAGTCCAAACCCGGGACACTGGGGCTACACCTTC. It translates to CASSPNPGHWGYTF.

This clone was seen once. In DNA form, the CDR3 reads TGTGCCAGCAGCTTGGTTCTAAGTCAAGAGACCCAGTACTTC. Its protein product is CASSLVLSQETQYF. This chain joins TRBV5-6 and TRBJ2-5; unclear D gene. The CDR3 extends over 14 amino acids. Germline lookup yields CDR1 SGHDT and CDR2 YYEEEE. The V gene lost 0 bases and the J gene lost 2 bases, with 8 bases spanning the gap.

The chain carries TRBV6-6 and TRBJ2-1; TRBD2 is a possible D gene (6 bases). This CDR3 spans 14 amino acids. Trimming stripped 8 bases from V and 7 bases from J, with 18 bases between. Germline V gene sequence: CDR1 MNHNY, CDR2 SVGAGI (reference sequence). The CDR3 DNA reads TGTGCCAGCCAACGGGGAGGTGATTGGAATGAGCAGTTCTTC. Protein: CASQRGGDWNEQFF.

This clone was detected only once. This chain links TRBV28 with TRBJ2-5, with D tentatively TRBD2 (6 bases). Trimming stripped 5 bases from V and 4 bases from J, with 17 bases between. The CDR3 totals 15 residues. Germline V gene data show CDR1 as MDHEN and CDR2 as SYDVKM. The chain's CDR3 is CASSPLRGGPETQYF. DNA of the CDR3: TGTGCCAGCAGTCCCCTTAGGGGAGGTCCAGAGACCCAGTACTTC.